These T cell receptor beta chains were read from a single sample in a study of cytomegalovirus exposure and HLA in healthy donors. Profiled with immunoSEQ multiplex PCR; TCRdb holds only in-frame clones, not every one. This sample has roughly 100,000 clones, with around 86% found just once. The sample was PBMCs. The receptors originated from a man younger than 40 in good health and CMV-seropositive. The CDR3 runs from the conserved cysteine through the conserved F or W. The D gene is left open where the match is weak. The listing skips clone size in some rows; elsewhere it reads once, few, many or a size class.

NA NA TRBJ2-5 TRBV6-5 CASSYSPRVLETQYF TGTGCCAGCAGTTACTCTCCCCGGGTTCTAGAGACCCAGTACTTC
NA NA TRBJ1-2 TRBV6-5 CASSYWGGDNYGYTF TGTGCCAGCAGTTACTGGGGAGGGGATAACTATGGCTACACCTTC
NA NA TRBJ2-3 TRBV6-4 CASSDEASTDTQYF TGTGCCAGCAGTGACGAGGCTAGCACAGATACGCAGTATTTT
few NA TRBJ1-4 TRBV5-8 CASSFWGDEKLFF TGTGCCAGCAGCTTTTGGGGGGACGAAAAACTGTTTTTT
few TRBD2 TRBJ2-5 TRBV5-6 CASSQLAGMETQYF TGTGCCAGCAGCCAACTAGCGGGAATGGAGACCCAGTACTTC
NA TRBD1 TRBJ2-7 TRBV30 CAWRNRGSYEQYF TGTGCCTGGAGGAACAGGGGAAGCTACGAGCAGTACTTC
once TRBD1 TRBJ2-3 TRBV18 CASSSLDRGHTDTQYF TGTGCCAGCTCCTCATTGGACAGGGGGCATACAGATACGCAGTATTTT
NA NA TRBJ1-4 TRBV5-4 CASSRGLPNEKLFF TGTGCCAGCAGCCGGGGACTTCCCAATGAAAAACTGTTTTTT
few NA TRBJ2-7 TRBV21-1 CASSKARGHQNEQYF TGTGCCAGCAGCAAAGCCAGGGGGCACCAGAACGAGCAGTACTTC
NA NA TRBJ2-7 TRBV10-1 CASSEQQEDEQYF TGCGCCAGCAGTGAGCAGCAGGAGGACGAGCAGTACTTC
NA TRBD1 TRBJ1-4 TRBV2 CASSEVGTVINEKLFF TGTGCCAGCAGTGAAGTTGGGACAGTGATTAATGAAAAACTGTTTTTT
NA NA TRBJ1-1 TRBV7-6 CASSLEVMNTEAFF TGTGCCAGCAGCTTGGAGGTGATGAACACTGAAGCTTTCTTT
NA TRBD1 TRBJ2-2 TRBV18 CASSRGTGNTGELFF TGTGCCAGCTCACGCGGGACAGGGAACACCGGGGAGCTGTTTTTT
NA NA TRBJ2-3 TRBV4-1 CASSQQRITDTQYF TGCGCCAGCAGCCAACAGCGTATCACAGATACGCAGTATTTT
NA TRBD1 TRBJ1-4 TRBV9 CASSPLTGTNEKLFF TGTGCCAGCAGCCCCCTGACAGGGACTAATGAAAAACTGTTTTTT
once NA TRBJ1-6 TRBV6-5 CASSAVTGWNSPLHF TGTGCCAGCAGTGCCGTAACAGGGTGGAATTCACCCCTCCACTTT
NA TRBD2 TRBJ2-1 TRBV28 CASSPPSGLYNEQFF TGTGCCAGCAGTCCCCCTAGCGGTCTATACAATGAGCAGTTCTTC
NA NA TRBJ1-1 TRBV7-2 CASSLSSEAFF TGTGCCAGCAGCTTAAGCTCTGAAGCTTTCTTT
NA NA TRBJ1-5 TRBV2 CASGTGRLQPQHF TGTGCCAGCGGAACGGGGAGACTTCAGCCCCAGCATTTT
NA TRBD2 TRBJ2-5 TRBV6-5 CASSQRGGSETQYF TGTGCCAGCAGCCAGCGGGGGGGCTCAGAGACCCAGTACTTC
NA TRBD1 TRBJ1-1 TRBV5-6 CASSLDEVRGWNLWTEAFF TGTGCCAGCAGCTTGGATGAGGTCAGGGGGTGGAACCTTTGGACTGAAGCTTTCTTT
NA NA TRBJ1-1 TRBV18 CASSRQNTEAFF TGTGCCAGCTCACGACAGAACACTGAAGCTTTCTTT
NA NA TRBJ2-3 TRBV2 CASSPTRGTDTQYF TGTGCCAGCAGCCCGACTAGAGGCACAGATACGCAGTATTTT
NA NA TRBJ2-5 TRBV18 CASSPGQPETQYF TGTGCCAGCTCACCGGGCCAGCCAGAGACCCAGTACTTC
NA TRBD1 TRBJ2-2 TRBV4-1 CASSQEDRLSTGELFF TGCGCCAGCAGCCAAGAGGACAGGCTCAGCACCGGGGAGCTGTTTTTT
NA TRBD1 TRBJ1-5 TRBV30 CASGQGGNQPQHF TGTGCCTCGGGGCAGGGGGGTAATCAGCCCCAGCATTTT
NA NA TRBJ2-5 TRBV4-2 CASSQLWGGAQETQYF TGTGCCAGCAGCCAACTATGGGGGGGGGCACAAGAGACCCAGTACTTC
NA NA TRBJ2-5 TRBV5-1 CASSLAGGLETQYF TGCGCCAGCAGCTTGGCCGGGGGGCTTGAGACCCAGTACTTC
NA TRBD2 TRBJ2-5 TRBV6-6 CASSYGAGGKETQYF TGTGCCAGCAGTTACGGGGCGGGGGGCAAAGAGACCCAGTACTTC
NA TRBD2 TRBJ2-1 TRBV7-9 CASSSLAGGDSYNEQFF TGTGCCAGCAGCTCTTTAGCGGGGGGCGACTCCTACAATGAGCAGTTCTTC
many NA TRBJ1-4 TRBV4-1 CASSQGGSTNEKLFF TGCGCCAGCAGCCAGGGGGGTTCAACTAATGAAAAACTGTTTTTT
NA NA TRBJ2-4 TRBV30 CAWSYGGNIQYF TGTGCCTGGAGTTATGGGGGGAACATTCAGTACTTC